A selection of T cell receptor beta chains follows, all from one sample in a study of cytomegalovirus exposure and HLA in healthy donors. Libraries were prepared by immunoSEQ multiplex PCR; TCRdb keeps only in-frame clonotypes and omits some of them. The sample has roughly 120,000 clones. Material: PBMCs. These receptors originate from a man aged 40-49 years in good health and CMV-seropositive. Both conserved end residues are part of each CDR3. A D gene is named only where the DNA matches it firmly.

TRBJ1-1 NA TRBV19 TGTGCCAGTAGTATAGACGGTTGGAACACTGAAGCTTTCTTT CASSIDGWNTEAFF
TRBJ2-1 NA TRBV6-5 TGTGCCAGCAGTTACAAGTCGACACAGTTCTTC CASSYKSTQFF
TRBJ2-5 TRBD1 TRBV18 TGTGCCAGCTCAGACAGGGGGCTAGAGCAGTACTTC CASSDRGLEQYF
TRBJ2-2 TRBD2 TRBV5-4 TGTGCCAGCAGCTTGGGACTAGCGGGAGGGCCTAAGCTGTTTTTT CASSLGLAGGPKLFF
TRBJ2-2 TRBD1 TRBV28 TGTGCCAGCAGCTCCCAGGGGGCGCTTGCCGGGGAGCTGTTTTTT CASSSQGALAGELFF
TRBJ2-1 TRBD2 TRBV14 TGTGCCAGCAGCCAGCTAGCGGGAAGGAATGAGCAGTTCTTC CASSQLAGRNEQFF
TRBJ2-1 NA TRBV14 TGTGCCAGCAGCCAAGGAGGGACCTACAATGAGCAGTTCTTC CASSQGGTYNEQFF
TRBJ2-1 TRBD2 TRBV6-6 TGTGCCAGCAGTGGTAGCGGGGGCTCCTACAATGAGCAGTTCTTC CASSGSGGSYNEQFF
TRBJ2-7 NA TRBV9 TGTGCCAGCAGCGTATCCGTTTTCGGCGAGCAGTACTTC CASSVSVFGEQYF
TRBJ2-4 NA TRBV10-2 TGCGCCAGCGGGGAGCCCGACATTCAGTACTTC CASGEPDIQYF
TRBJ2-7 NA TRBV4-1 TGCGCCAGCAGCCGCGTGGACATTCTGACTTTCCACGAGCAGTACTTC CASSRVDILTFHEQYF
TRBJ2-7 TRBD1 TRBV27 TGTGCCAGCAGTTTAGCAATAGGGACAGGGACCTACGAGCAGTACTTC CASSLAIGTGTYEQYF
TRBJ2-2 TRBD2 TRBV28 TGTGCCAGCAGTTTAGGACTAGCGGGAGTACCCGGGGAGCTGTTTTTT CASSLGLAGVPGELFF
TRBJ2-1 TRBD2 TRBV4-3 TGCGCCAGCAGCCAAGATCTGGGTAGCGGGAGGGCTTTTCGGCAGTTCTTC CASSQDLGSGRAFRQFF
TRBJ2-7 NA TRBV28 TGTGCCAGCAGTGAAAGGAGTTGGTACGAGCAGTACTTC CASSERSWYEQYF
TRBJ2-7 NA TRBV14 TGTGCCAGCAGCACATATGGCGGCAGGGCCCACGAGCAGTACTTC CASSTYGGRAHEQYF
TRBJ1-3 TRBD1 TRBV14 TGTGCCAGCAGCCAACGGACAGGGTACGGAAACACCATATATTTT CASSQRTGYGNTIYF
TRBJ2-7 TRBD1 TRBV7-8 TGTGCCAGCAGCTCCTCGACAGGGGCCTCCTACGAGCAGTACTTC CASSSSTGASYEQYF
TRBJ2-7 TRBD1 TRBV6-5 TGTGCCAGCACGACAGGGAGTAACGAGCAGTACTTC CASTTGSNEQYF
TRBJ1-1 TRBD1 TRBV19 TGTGCCAGTAATCCCGGGACAGGGGGCATAACTGAAGCTTTCTTT CASNPGTGGITEAFF
TRBJ2-4 TRBD2 TRBV11-2 TGTGCCAGCACCCTTCCCGGGGGGTACATTCAGTACTTC CASTLPGGYIQYF
TRBJ1-1 NA TRBV7-9 TGTGCCAGCAGCTTGTCTCAGGCTCACACTGAAGCTTTCTTT CASSLSQAHTEAFF
TRBJ2-7 TRBD1 TRBV28 TGTGCCAGCAGCACCGGGACAGGCTACGAGCAGTACTTC CASSTGTGYEQYF
TRBJ2-1 TRBD2 TRBV9 TGTGCCAGCAGCGTAGGTAGGACTAGCGGGCACAATGAGCAGTTCTTC CASSVGRTSGHNEQFF
TRBJ2-7 NA TRBV27 TGTGCCAGCAGTTTTTCTTCTAGTCGGAACGAGCAGTACTTC CASSFSSSRNEQYF
TRBJ2-7 TRBD1 TRBV9 TGTGCCAGCAGCGCCGGGACAGGTACCCCCTACGAGCAGTACTTC CASSAGTGTPYEQYF
TRBJ2-2 TRBD1 TRBV14 TGTGCCAGCAGCCGCTACGGACAGGCGGAGCTGTTTTTT CASSRYGQAELFF
TRBJ1-5 TRBD1 TRBV19 TGTGCCAGTAGTATTGACAGGGATGGGCAGCCCCAGCATTTT CASSIDRDGQPQHF
TRBJ2-3 NA TRBV11-3 TGTGCCAGCAGCTTCGGGAGCGGCGCAGATACGCAGTATTTT CASSFGSGADTQYF
TRBJ2-5 NA TRBV19 TGTGCCAGTAGCACAGTAACTCAAGAGACCCAGTACTTC CASSTVTQETQYF
TRBJ2-1 NA TRBV21-1 TGTGCCAGCAGCGCCCGGGGGGGGAATAGCGGGAGCTCCTACAATGAGCAGTTCTTC CASSARGGNSGSSYNEQFF
TRBJ2-7 TRBD1 TRBV15 TGTGCCACCAGCAGAGGACGACAGGGAAAGATAGAGGAGCAGTACTTC CATSRGRQGKIEEQYF
TRBJ2-3 TRBD2 TRBV12-5 TGTGCTAGTGGTCATGCGGGGCAGCGGGAATATTTT CASGHAGQREYF
TRBJ1-1 NA TRBV21-1 TGTGCCAGCAGCAAAGCCGCACGGGGAGGGATGGGCCCTGAAGCTTTCTTT CASSKAARGGMGPEAFF
TRBJ2-7 TRBD1 TRBV5-1 TGCGCCAGCAGCCCGGGACAGGGGATCAGCGAGCAGTACTTC CASSPGQGISEQYF
TRBJ1-3 NA TRBV5-6 TGTGCCAGCAGCTACCTGCGGGGCGAGCCCTCCTCTGGAAACACCATATATTTT CASSYLRGEPSSGNTIYF
TRBJ1-1 NA TRBV19 TGTGCCAGTAGTATAAGCAGAGGGACTGAAGCTTTCTTT CASSISRGTEAFF
TRBJ1-1 TRBD1 TRBV6-1 TGTGCCAGCAGTTCGGACAGGGCGAACACTGAAGCTTTCTTT CASSSDRANTEAFF
TRBJ2-2 TRBD2 TRBV29-1 TGCAGCGTTGACCTTAGCGGGAGACTGTTTTTT CSVDLSGRLFF
TRBJ1-2 TRBD1 TRBV4-3 TGCGCCAGCAGCCAAGATGGACAGGTTCCTAACTATGGCTACACCTTC CASSQDGQVPNYGYTF
TRBJ2-1 TRBD2 TRBV15 TGTGCCACCAGCGGCAGGACTAGTTTAGACAATGAGCAGTTCTTC CATSGRTSLDNEQFF
TRBJ2-7 NA TRBV19 TGTGCCAGTAGTATAACAGGGAGCTCCTACGAGCAGTACTTC CASSITGSSYEQYF